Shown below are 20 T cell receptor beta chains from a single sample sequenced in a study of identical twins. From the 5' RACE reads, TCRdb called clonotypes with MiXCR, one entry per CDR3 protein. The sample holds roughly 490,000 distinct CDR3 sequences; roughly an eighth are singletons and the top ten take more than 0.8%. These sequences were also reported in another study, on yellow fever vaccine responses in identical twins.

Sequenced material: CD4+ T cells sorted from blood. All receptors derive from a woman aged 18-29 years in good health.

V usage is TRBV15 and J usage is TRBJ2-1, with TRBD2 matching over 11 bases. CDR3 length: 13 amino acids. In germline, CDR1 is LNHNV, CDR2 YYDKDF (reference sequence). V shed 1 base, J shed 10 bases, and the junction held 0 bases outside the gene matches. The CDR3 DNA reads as TGTGCCACCAGCAGAGTAGCGGGAGGGGAGCAGTTCTTC. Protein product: CATSRVAGGEQFF.

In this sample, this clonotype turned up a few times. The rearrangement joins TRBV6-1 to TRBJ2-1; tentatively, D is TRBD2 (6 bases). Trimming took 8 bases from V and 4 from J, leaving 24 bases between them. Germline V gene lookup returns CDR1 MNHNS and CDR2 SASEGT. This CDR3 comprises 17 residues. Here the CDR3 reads CASGVNRDLATYNEQFF. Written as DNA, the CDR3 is TGTGCCAGCGGCGTAAACCGGGATCTAGCGACTTACAATGAGCAGTTCTTC.

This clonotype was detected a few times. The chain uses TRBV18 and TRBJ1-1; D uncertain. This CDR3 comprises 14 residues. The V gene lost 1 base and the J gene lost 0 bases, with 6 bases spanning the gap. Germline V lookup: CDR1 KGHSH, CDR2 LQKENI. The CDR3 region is CASSPLGVNTEAFF. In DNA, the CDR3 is TGTGCCAGCTCACCACTTGGGGTGAACACTGAAGCTTTCTTT.

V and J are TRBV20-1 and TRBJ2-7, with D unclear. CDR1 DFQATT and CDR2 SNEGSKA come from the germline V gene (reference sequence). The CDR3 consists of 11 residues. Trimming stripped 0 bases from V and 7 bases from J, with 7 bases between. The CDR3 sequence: CSAREAREQYF. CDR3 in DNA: TGCAGTGCTAGAGAGGCGAGAGAGCAGTACTTC.

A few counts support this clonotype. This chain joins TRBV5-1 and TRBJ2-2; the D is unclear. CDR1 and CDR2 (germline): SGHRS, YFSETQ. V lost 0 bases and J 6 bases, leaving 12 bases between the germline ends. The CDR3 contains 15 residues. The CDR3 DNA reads TGCGCCAGCAGCTTGGCGCCAACCCCGGCCGGGGAGCTGTTTTTT. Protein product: CASSLAPTPAGELFF.

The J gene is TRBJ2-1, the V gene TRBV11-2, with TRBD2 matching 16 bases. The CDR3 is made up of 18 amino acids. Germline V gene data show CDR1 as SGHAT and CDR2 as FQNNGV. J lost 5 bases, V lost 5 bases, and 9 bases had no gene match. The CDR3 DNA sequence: TGTGCCAGCAGCCCAATCCCGGGACTAGCGGGAGGGAACAATGAGCAGTTCTTC. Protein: CASSPIPGLAGGNNEQFF.

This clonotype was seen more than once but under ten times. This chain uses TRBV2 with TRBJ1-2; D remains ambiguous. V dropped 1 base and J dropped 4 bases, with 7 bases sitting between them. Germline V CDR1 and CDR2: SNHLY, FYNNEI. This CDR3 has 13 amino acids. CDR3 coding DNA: TGTGCCAGCAGTGAAGTCCAGCCCTATGGCTACACCTTC. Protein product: CASSEVQPYGYTF.

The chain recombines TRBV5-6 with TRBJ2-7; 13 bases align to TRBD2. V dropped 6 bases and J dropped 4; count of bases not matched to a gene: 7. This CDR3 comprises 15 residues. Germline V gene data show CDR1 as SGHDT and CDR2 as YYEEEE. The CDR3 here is CASTETSGGFYEQYF. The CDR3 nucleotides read TGTGCCAGCACGGAGACTAGCGGGGGGTTTTACGAGCAGTACTTC.

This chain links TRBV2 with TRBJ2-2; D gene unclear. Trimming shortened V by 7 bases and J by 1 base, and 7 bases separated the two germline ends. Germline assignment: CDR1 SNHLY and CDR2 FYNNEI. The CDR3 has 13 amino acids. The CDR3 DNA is TGTGCCAGCAAGGTGGAGAACACCGGGGAGCTGTTTTTT. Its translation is CASKVENTGELFF.

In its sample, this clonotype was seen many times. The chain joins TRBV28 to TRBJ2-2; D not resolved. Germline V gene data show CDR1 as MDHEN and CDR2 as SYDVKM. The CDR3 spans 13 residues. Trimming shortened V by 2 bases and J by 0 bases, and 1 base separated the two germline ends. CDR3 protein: CASSLTNTGELFF. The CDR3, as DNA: TGTGCCAGCAGTTTAACGAACACCGGGGAGCTGTTTTTT.

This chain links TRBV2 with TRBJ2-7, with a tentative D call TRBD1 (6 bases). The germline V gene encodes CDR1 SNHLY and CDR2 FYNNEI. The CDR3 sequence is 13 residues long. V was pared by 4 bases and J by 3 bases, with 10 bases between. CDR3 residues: CASSGRGGYEQYF. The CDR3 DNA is TGTGCCAGCAGTGGCAGGGGTGGCTACGAGCAGTACTTC.

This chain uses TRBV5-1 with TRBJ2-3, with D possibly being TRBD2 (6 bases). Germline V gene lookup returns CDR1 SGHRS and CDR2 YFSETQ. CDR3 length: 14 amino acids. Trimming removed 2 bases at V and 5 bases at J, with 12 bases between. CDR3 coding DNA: TGCGCCAGCAGCTTTGCGGGGCCAGAAGATACGCAGTATTTT. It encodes CASSFAGPEDTQYF.

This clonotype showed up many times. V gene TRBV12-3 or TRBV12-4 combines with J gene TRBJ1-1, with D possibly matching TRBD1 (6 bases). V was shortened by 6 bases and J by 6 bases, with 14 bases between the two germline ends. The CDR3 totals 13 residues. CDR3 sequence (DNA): TGTGCCAGCAGATCGCCCCCAGGGGCTGAAGCTTTCTTT. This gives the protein CASRSPPGAEAFF.

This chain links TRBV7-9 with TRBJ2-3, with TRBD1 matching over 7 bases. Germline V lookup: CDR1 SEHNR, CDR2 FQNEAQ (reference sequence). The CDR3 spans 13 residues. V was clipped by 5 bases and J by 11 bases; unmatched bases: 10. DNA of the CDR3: TGTGCCAGCAGCCTGGGACAGTGGGATGTGCAGTATTTT. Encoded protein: CASSLGQWDVQYF.

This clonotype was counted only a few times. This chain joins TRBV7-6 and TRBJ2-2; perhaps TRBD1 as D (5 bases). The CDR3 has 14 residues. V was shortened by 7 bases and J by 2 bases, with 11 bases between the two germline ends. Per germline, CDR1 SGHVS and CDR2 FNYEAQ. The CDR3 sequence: CASTLGHNTGELFF. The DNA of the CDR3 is TGTGCCAGCACCCTCGGACATAACACCGGGGAGCTGTTTTTT.

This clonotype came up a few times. The CDR3 reads CASSLPRQMETQYF. In DNA form, the CDR3 reads TGTGCCAGCAGCTTACCTCGACAGATGGAGACCCAGTACTTC. This chain uses TRBV7-6 with TRBJ2-5; D possibly corresponds to TRBD1 (5 bases). Germline V gives CDR1 SGHVS, CDR2 FNYEAQ. The CDR3 loop spans 14 amino acids. V was clipped by 2 bases and J by 5 bases, with 12 bases between them.

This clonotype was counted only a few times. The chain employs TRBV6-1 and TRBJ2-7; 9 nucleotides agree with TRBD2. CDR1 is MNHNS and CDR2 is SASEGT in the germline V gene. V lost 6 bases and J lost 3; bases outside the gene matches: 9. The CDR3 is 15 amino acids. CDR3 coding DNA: TGTGCCAGCAGGGGGGGCAGCGGGAGGAGCTACGAGCAGTACTTC. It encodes CASRGGSGRSYEQYF.

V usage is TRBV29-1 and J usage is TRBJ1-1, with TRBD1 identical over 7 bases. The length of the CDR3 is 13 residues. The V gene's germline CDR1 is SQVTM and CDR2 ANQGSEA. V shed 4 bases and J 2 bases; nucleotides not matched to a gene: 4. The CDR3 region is CSVGTGVNTEAFF. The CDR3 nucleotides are TGCAGCGTTGGAACAGGGGTAAACACTGAAGCTTTCTTT.

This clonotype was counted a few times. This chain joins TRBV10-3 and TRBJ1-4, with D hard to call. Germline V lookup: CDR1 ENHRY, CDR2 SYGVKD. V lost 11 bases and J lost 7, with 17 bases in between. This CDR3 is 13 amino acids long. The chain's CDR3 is CAVRSEGSEKLFF. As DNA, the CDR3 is TGTGCCGTTCGGTCCGAGGGTAGTGAAAAACTGTTTTTT.

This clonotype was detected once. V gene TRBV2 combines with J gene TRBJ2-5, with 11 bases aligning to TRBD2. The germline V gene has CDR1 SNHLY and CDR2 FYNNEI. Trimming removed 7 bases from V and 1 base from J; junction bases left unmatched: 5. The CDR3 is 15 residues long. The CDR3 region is CASMKGTSGQETQYF. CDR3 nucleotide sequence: TGTGCCAGCATGAAGGGGACTAGCGGCCAAGAGACCCAGTACTTC.